Detailed here is one TCR beta chain. Its antigen is not known. Sample-barcoded 5' priming and a J-beta primer mix drove a second PCR of about 6 to 12 cycles. Using its own MiXCR run on the 5' RACE reads, TCRdb lists one record per CDR3 protein. The sample has roughly 1.5 million distinct CDR3 sequences, less than 45% seen once. This sample stems from a study of blood T cells in healthy people across ages. Study results and limitations: Getting older went along with TCR beta diversity per million T cells dropping roughly linearly.

V was pared by 4 bases and J by 2 bases, with 11 bases of the junction left unmatched. Germline-derived CDR1 and CDR2 are SEHNR and FQNEAQ (reference sequence). The CDR3 consists of 16 residues. Sample: blood. The gene calls are TRBV7-9 and TRBJ2-7; 7 nucleotides line up with TRBD1. This clonotype originated in a young woman in good health. CDR3 loop: CASSSNRDSYPYEQYF. For the CDR3, the DNA is TGTGCCAGCAGCTCAAACCGGGACAGCTATCCCTACGAGCAGTACTTC.